This T cell receptor (beta chain) appears in the sequencing data of a study of metastatic and nonmetastatic thyroid tumors. This CDR3 region has 15 residues. V lost 6 bases and J lost 0, with 15 bases in between. CDR1 DFQATT and CDR2 SNEGSKA come from the germline V gene (reference sequence). TCRdb reanalyzed the PCR reads with MiXCR. The table records some 15,000 clones, approximately 14% of them present only once. This clone was found many times. Its antigen remains unknown. No treatment had been given to any patient before thyroid surgery. Study-wide results and limits: Reportedly, malignant thyroid tumors had significantly higher TCR beta diversity than benign nodules, in blood and tumor.

This receptor was obtained from a female donor with papillary thyroid cancer or a benign thyroid nodule (not recorded which). Some clones in this sample may be carry-over from other donors' samples. The sequenced sample consisted of blood. The chain employs TRBV20-1 and TRBJ1-5; D uncertain. CDR3 in amino acids: CSAGNLRNSNQPQHF. CDR3 DNA: TGCAGTGCCGGTAATTTACGGAATAGCAATCAGCCCCAGCATTTT.